This T cell receptor beta chain was recorded in a study of T cells after yellow fever vaccination. The ends lost 4 bases at V and 8 bases at J; junction bases unmatched: 8. The CDR3 loop spans 15 amino acids. The germline V gene encodes CDR1 SGHRS and CDR2 YFSETQ. TCRdb processed the 5' RACE reads anew with MiXCR; each CDR3 protein has one entry. The repertoire holds more than 200,000 distinct CDR3 sequences, with 3.6% as singletons. This clonotype has a count of ten or more. The rearrangement links TRBV5-1 to TRBJ2-1, with 11 bases aligning to TRBD1. This clonotype originated in a man younger than 35 who received the YFV17D yellow fever vaccine. This material consisted of PBMCs, taken 15 days after the yellow fever booster vaccination. In DNA form, the CDR3 reads TGCGCCAGCAGCGGAAGGGACAGGGGGATAGATGAGCAGTTCTTC. Its translation is CASSGRDRGIDEQFF.